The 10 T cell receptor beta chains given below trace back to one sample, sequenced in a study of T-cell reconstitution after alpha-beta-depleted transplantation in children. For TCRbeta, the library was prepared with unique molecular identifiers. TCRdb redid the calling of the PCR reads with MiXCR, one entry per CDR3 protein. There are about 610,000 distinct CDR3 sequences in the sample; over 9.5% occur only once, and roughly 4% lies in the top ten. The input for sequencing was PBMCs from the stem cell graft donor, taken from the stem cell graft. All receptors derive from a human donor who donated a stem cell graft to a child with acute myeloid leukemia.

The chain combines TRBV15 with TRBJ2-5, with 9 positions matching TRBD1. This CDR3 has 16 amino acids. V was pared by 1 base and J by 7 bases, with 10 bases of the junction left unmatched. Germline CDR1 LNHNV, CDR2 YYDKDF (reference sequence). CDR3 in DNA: TGTGCCACCAGCAGAGCTGTCGGGACAGGGTTTGGGACCCAGTACTTC. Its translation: CATSRAVGTGFGTQYF.

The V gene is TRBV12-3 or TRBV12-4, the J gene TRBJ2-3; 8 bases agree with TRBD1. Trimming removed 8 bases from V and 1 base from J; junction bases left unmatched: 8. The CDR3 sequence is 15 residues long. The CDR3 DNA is TGTGCCAGCGCCCCCAGGGGGCGAGGCACAGATACGCAGTATTTT. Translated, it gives CASAPRGRGTDTQYF.

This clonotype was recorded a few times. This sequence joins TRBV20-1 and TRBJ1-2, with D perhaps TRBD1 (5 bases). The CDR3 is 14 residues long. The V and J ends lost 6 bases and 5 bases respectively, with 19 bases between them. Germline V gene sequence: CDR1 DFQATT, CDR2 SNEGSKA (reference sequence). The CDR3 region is CSAPRSGVAYGYTF. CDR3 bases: TGCAGTGCCCCACGGTCGGGGGTCGCGTATGGCTACACCTTC.

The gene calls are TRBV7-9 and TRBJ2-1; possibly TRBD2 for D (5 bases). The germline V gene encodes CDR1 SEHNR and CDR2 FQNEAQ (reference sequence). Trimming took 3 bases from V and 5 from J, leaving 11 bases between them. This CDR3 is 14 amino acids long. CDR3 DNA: TGTGCCAGCAGCTTGTTCGGAGGTAACAATGAGCAGTTCTTC. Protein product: CASSLFGGNNEQFF.

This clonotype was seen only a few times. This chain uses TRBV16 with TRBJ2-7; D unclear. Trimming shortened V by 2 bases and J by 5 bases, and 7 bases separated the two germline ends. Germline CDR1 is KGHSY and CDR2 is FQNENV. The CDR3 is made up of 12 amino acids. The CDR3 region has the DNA TGTGCCAGCAGCCAAAGTAATCACGAGCAGTACTTC. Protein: CASSQSNHEQYF.

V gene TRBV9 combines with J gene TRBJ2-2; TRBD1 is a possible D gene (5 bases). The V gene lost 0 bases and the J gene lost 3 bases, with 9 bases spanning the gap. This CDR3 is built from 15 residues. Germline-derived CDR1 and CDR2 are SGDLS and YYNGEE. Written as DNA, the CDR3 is TGTGCCAGCAGCGTAGTCGCCAGGGACACCGGGGAGCTGTTTTTT. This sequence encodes CASSVVARDTGELFF.

CDR3 in amino acids: CSARIGGLGYGYTF. As DNA, the CDR3 is TGCAGTGCTAGAATCGGGGGCCTCGGCTATGGCTACACCTTC. The chain is built from TRBV20-1 and TRBJ1-2, with D possibly matching TRBD1 (6 bases). This CDR3 region has 14 residues. Germline-derived CDR1 and CDR2 are DFQATT and SNEGSKA (reference sequence). The germline V and J ends were trimmed by 2 bases and 4 bases, with 14 bases remaining between them.

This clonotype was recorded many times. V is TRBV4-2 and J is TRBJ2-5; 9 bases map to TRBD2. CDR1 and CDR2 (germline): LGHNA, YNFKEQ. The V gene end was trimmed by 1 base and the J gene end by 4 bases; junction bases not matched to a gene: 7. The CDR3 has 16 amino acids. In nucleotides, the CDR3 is TGTGCCAGCAGCCAAGCCTCGGTAGCGGGAGCAGAGACCCAGTACTTC. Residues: CASSQASVAGAETQYF.

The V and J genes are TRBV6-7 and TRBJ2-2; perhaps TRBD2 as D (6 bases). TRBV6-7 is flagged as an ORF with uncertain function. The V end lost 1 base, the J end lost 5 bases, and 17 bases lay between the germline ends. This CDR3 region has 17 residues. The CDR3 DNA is TGTGCCAGCAGTTACTTCTTTACTAGCCATCCAACCGGGGAGCTGTTTTTT. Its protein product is CASSYFFTSHPTGELFF.

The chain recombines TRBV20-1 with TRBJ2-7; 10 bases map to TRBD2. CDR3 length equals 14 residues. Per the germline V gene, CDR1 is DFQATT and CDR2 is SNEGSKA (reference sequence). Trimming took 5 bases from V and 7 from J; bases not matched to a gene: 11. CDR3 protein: CSAPSGRDLGEQYF. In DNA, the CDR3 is TGCAGTGCTCCGAGCGGGAGGGACCTGGGAGAGCAGTACTTC.